The 6 T cell receptor beta chains reported below all come from one sample, sequenced in a study of blood T cell repertoires in COVID-19. Method: immunoSEQ multiplex PCR; TCRdb's copy keeps in-frame clones and lacks some. This table holds over 55,000 clones, 87% found once. The sequenced material came from peripheral blood. Every receptor here comes from a man aged 50 or older with active COVID-19.

The V and J genes are TRBV7-3 and TRBJ2-5; D is possibly TRBD2 (6 bases). The CDR3 has 13 residues. Trimming cost V 6 bases and J 7 bases, with 15 bases left between them. Germline assignment: CDR1 SGHTA and CDR2 FQGTGA. The CDR3 sequence is CASSRDLGGTQYF. The CDR3, as DNA: TGTGCCAGCAGTAGGGACCTGGGGGGGACCCAGTACTTC.

This clone was detected only a few times. The rearrangement links TRBV7-3 to TRBJ1-2; 7 bases are shared with TRBD1. This CDR3 has 15 residues. The ends lost 5 bases at V and 4 bases at J; junction bases unmatched: 10. Germline CDR1 and CDR2: SGHTA and FQGTGA. CDR3 sequence (DNA): TGTGCCAGCAGCCCCAACAGGGGTTTTAGCTATGGCTACACCTTC. Its translation: CASSPNRGFSYGYTF.

This clone was counted a few times. CDR3 in amino acids: CASSQGQGPEAFF. The CDR3 DNA sequence: TGTGCCAGCAGCCAAGGACAGGGTCCTGAAGCTTTCTTT. The rearrangement uses TRBV3-1 (or the pseudogene TRBV3-2) and TRBJ1-1, with TRBD1 identical over 7 bases. This CDR3 region has 13 residues. Per germline, CDR1 LGHDT and CDR2 YNNKEL (reference sequence). J lost 6 bases, V lost 1 base, and 2 bases had no gene match.

V is TRBV3-1 (or the pseudogene TRBV3-2) and J is TRBJ2-1; 12 bases line up with TRBD2. The length of the CDR3 is 19 residues. The germline V gene encodes CDR1 LGHDT and CDR2 YNNKEL (reference sequence). Losses at the gene ends were 1 base for V and 0 bases for J; bases not matched to a gene: 7. CDR3 sequence reads: CASSQGLAGGIVSYNEQFF. The CDR3 DNA is TGTGCCAGCAGCCAAGGGCTAGCGGGAGGGATTGTCTCCTACAATGAGCAGTTCTTC.

The chain couples TRBV24-1 to TRBJ2-1; TRBD2 agrees at 8 bases. In germline, CDR1 is KGHDR, CDR2 SFDVKD. V shed 2 bases, J shed 10 bases, and the junction held 3 bases outside the gene matches. The CDR3 is 13 amino acids. The chain's CDR3 is CATSDWTSFEQFF. The CDR3 DNA is TGTGCCACCAGTGATTGGACTAGCTTCGAGCAGTTCTTC.

The chain joins TRBV5-8 to TRBJ1-2, with 9 bases fitting TRBD1. Germline loops: CDR1 SGHTS, CDR2 YDEGEE. The CDR3 spans 18 residues. V lost 3 bases, J lost 0 bases, and 12 bases stayed unmatched. DNA of the CDR3: TGTGCCAGCAGCTACACCGCGAGACAGGGGGTGACTAACTATGGCTACACCTTC. Its translation is CASSYTARQGVTNYGYTF.